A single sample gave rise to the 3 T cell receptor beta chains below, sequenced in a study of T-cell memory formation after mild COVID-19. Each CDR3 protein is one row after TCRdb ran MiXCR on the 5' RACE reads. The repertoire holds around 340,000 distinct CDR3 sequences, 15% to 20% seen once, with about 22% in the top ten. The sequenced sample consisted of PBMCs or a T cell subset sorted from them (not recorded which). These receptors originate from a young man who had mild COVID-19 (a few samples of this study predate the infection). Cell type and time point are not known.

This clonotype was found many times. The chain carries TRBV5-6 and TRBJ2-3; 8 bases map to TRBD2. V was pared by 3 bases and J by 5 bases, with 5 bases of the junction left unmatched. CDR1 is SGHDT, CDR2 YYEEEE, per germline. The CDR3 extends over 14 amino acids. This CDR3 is CASSSKRGRDTQYF. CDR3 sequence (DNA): TGTGCCAGCAGCTCGAAGCGGGGGAGAGATACGCAGTATTTT.

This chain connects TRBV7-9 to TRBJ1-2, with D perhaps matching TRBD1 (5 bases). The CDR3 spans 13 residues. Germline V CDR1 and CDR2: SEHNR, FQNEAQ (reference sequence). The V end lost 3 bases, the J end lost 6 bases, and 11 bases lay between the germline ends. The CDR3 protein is CASSFQGYHGYTF. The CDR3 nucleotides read TGTGCCAGCAGCTTCCAGGGTTATCATGGCTACACCTTC.

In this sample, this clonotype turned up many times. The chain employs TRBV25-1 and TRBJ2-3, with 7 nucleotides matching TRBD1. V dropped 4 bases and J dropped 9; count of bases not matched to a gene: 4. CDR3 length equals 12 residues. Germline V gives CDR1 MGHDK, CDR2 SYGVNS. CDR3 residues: CASSVTGRTQYF. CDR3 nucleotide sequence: TGTGCCAGCAGTGTGACAGGGCGGACGCAGTATTTT.